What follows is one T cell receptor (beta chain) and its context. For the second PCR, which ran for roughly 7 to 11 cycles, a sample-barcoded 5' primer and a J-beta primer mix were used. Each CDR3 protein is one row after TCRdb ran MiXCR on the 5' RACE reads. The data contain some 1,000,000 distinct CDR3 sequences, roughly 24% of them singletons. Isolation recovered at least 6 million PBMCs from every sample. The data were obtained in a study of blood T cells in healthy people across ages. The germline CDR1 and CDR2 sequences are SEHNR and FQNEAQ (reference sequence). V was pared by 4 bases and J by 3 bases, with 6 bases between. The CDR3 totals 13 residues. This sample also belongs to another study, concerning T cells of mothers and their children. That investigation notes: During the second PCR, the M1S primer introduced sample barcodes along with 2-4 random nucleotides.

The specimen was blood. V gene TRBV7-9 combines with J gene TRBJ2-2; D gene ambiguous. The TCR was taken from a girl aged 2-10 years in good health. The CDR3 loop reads CASSSRDTGELFF. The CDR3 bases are TGTGCCAGCAGCTCCCGTGACACCGGGGAGCTGTTTTTT.